These 18 T cell receptor beta chains came from one sample sequenced in a study of PD-L1 blockade in urothelial cancer. Data came from immunoSEQ multiplex PCR; TCRdb stores just in-frame clones and leaves some out. Of fewer than 95,000 clones listed, about four fifths are singletons. Time point of the sample: pretreatment peripheral blood. The sample was PBMCs, taken around atezolizumab (anti-PD-L1) treatment. These receptors originate from a man in his sixties with urothelial cancer.

The J gene is TRBJ2-3, the V gene TRBV5-1; TRBD2 agrees at 9 bases. The CDR3 totals 16 residues. In germline, CDR1 is SGHRS, CDR2 YFSETQ. Germline trimming cut 4 bases from V and 4 bases from J; bases unmatched to any gene: 10. The CDR3 here is CASSPGTSLNSDTQYF. Written as DNA, the CDR3 is TGCGCCAGCAGCCCGGGGACTAGCCTAAATTCAGATACGCAGTATTTT.

The chain couples TRBV7-9 to TRBJ2-1, with TRBD2 identical over 13 bases. CDR1 is SEHNR, CDR2 FQNEAQ, per germline (reference sequence). The CDR3 has 19 amino acids. J lost 5 bases, V lost 5 bases, and 15 bases had no gene match. CDR3 protein: CASSPKLAGGQAPDNEQFF. The DNA for the CDR3 is TGTGCCAGCAGCCCGAAACTAGCGGGGGGGCAAGCTCCCGACAATGAGCAGTTCTTC.

This chain joins TRBV19 and TRBJ2-7; 14 positions match TRBD2. The CDR3 runs 17 residues. CDR1 and CDR2 from the germline V gene are LNHDA and SQIVND (reference sequence). V lost 10 bases, J lost 1 base, and 12 bases stayed unmatched. The CDR3 loop reads CAIYTGLAGVGSYEQYF. The CDR3 nucleotides read TGTGCCATTTATACGGGACTAGCGGGAGTGGGATCCTACGAGCAGTACTTC.

The V and J genes are TRBV11-2 and TRBJ2-1; 9 bases are a match to TRBD1. The CDR3 runs to 19 residues. The V and J ends lost 0 bases and 0 bases, in that order; junction bases with no gene match: 9. Looked up from germline, CDR1 is SGHAT and CDR2 is FQNNGV. CDR3 in DNA: TGTGCCAGCAGCTTAGATGCCACAGGGGGCCTTAGCTCCTACAATGAGCAGTTCTTC. It codes for CASSLDATGGLSSYNEQFF.

This chain connects TRBV5-4 to TRBJ2-5; 7 positions match TRBD2. Trimming at V came to 3 bases and at J to 5 bases, leaving 1 base not matched to a gene. CDR1 and CDR2 (germline): SGHNT, YYREEE (reference sequence). This CDR3 has 12 amino acids. This CDR3 is CASSYGGETQYF. The DNA for the CDR3 is TGTGCCAGCAGCTACGGGGGGGAGACCCAGTACTTC.

The chain links TRBV5-5 to TRBJ1-1; D gene unclear. The germline V gene has CDR1 SGHKS and CDR2 YYEKEE (reference sequence). The CDR3 extends over 15 amino acids. Trimming took off 0 bases at V and 1 base at J, with 10 bases between the two ends. The chain's CDR3 is CASSLDLGRNTEAFF. The DNA of the CDR3 is TGTGCCAGCAGCTTGGATCTGGGGAGGAACACTGAAGCTTTCTTT.

The chain combines TRBV28 with TRBJ2-1, with 14 bases identical to TRBD2. CDR3 length: 15 amino acids. V shed 4 bases and J 6 bases; nucleotides not matched to a gene: 2. From germline, CDR1 is MDHEN and CDR2 SYDVKM. The CDR3 spells CASSSGTSGGNEQFF. DNA of the CDR3: TGTGCCAGCAGTTCCGGGACTAGCGGGGGCAATGAGCAGTTCTTC. Variable domain in full (rest from reference TRBV28 and TRBJ2-1): DVKVTQSSRYLVKRTGEKVFLECVQDMDHENMFWYRQDPGLGLRLIYFSYDVKMKEKGDIPEGYSVSREKKERFSLILESASTNQTSMYLCASSSGTSGGNEQFFGPGTRLTVL.

The rearrangement links TRBV6-5 to TRBJ2-7, with 7 bases that match TRBD1. In germline, CDR1 is MNHEY, CDR2 SVGAGI. V dropped 6 bases and J dropped 5; count of bases not matched to a gene: 7. The length of the CDR3 is 13 residues. CDR3 nucleotide sequence: TGTGCCAGCAGCTTAAGGGGGCTTCACGAGCAGTACTTC. Its translation is CASSLRGLHEQYF.

The gene calls are TRBV30 and TRBJ2-3; TRBD2 aligns across 8 bases. The germline V gene encodes CDR1 GTSNPN and CDR2 SVGIG (reference sequence). The CDR3 loop spans 14 amino acids. With 5 bases clipped from V and 2 bases from J, the junction kept 6 bases outside the gene matches. The CDR3 nucleotides read TGTGCCTGGGCGGGGGGCCGTAACACAGATACGCAGTATTTT. Protein product: CAWAGGRNTDTQYF.

J is TRBJ1-6 and V is TRBV30, with D uncertain. Germline CDR1 is GTSNPN and CDR2 is SVGIG (reference sequence). CDR3 length: 16 amino acids. V was shortened by 0 bases and J by 7 bases, with 16 bases between the two germline ends. CDR3 sequence: CAWSVRVGRGNSPLHF. The CDR3 nucleotides are TGTGCCTGGAGTGTAAGGGTAGGGAGAGGGAATTCACCCCTCCACTTT.

The chain links TRBV6-6 to TRBJ2-2, with 9 bases that match TRBD2. Germline values: CDR1 MNHNY, CDR2 SVGAGI (reference sequence). The CDR3 loop spans 15 amino acids. Trimming cost V 7 bases and J 1 base; bases outside gene matches: 4. CDR3 in DNA: TGTGCCAGCACCCGGACTAGCGTGAACACCGGGGAGCTGTTTTTT. This gives the protein CASTRTSVNTGELFF.

The CDR3 DNA reads TGTGCCTGGAATTGGGGGGGGCGCTTAGGTGGAAACACCATATATTTT. It encodes CAWNWGGRLGGNTIYF. This sequence joins TRBV30 and TRBJ1-3; the D gene is possibly TRBD1 (6 bases). Germline-derived CDR1 and CDR2 are GTSNPN and SVGIG (reference sequence). V shed 4 bases and J shed 3 bases, with 19 bases lying between them. This CDR3 comprises 16 residues.

The rearrangement joins TRBV7-2 to TRBJ2-7; 7 nucleotides align to TRBD2. Germline V gene sequence: CDR1 SGHTA, CDR2 FQGNSA. V was clipped by 5 bases and J by 6 bases; unmatched bases: 10. The CDR3 length is 14 residues. The CDR3 loop reads CASSAPGGRGEQYF. The DNA of the CDR3 is TGTGCCAGCAGCGCTCCGGGGGGACGGGGCGAGCAGTACTTC.

The chain employs TRBV30 and TRBJ2-2; 7 bases are shared with TRBD2. The CDR3 extends over 14 amino acids. The germline V gene encodes CDR1 GTSNPN and CDR2 SVGIG (reference sequence). V lost 0 bases, J lost 5 bases, and 3 bases stayed unmatched. The chain's CDR3 is CAWSVRGGTGELFF. In DNA form, the CDR3 reads TGTGCCTGGAGTGTACGGGGAGGGACCGGGGAGCTGTTTTTT.

The CDR3 coding sequence is TGTGCCAGCAGCGTAGCGACTTACAACAATGAGCAGTTCTTC. Translating it yields CASSVATYNNEQFF. The chain joins TRBV9 to TRBJ2-1; D uncertain. V gave up 0 bases and J gave up 5 bases, with 9 bases separating them. Germline CDR1 and CDR2: SGDLS and YYNGEE. CDR3 length: 14 residues. The full variable domain, with the rest looked up from reference TRBV9 and TRBJ2-1, is DSGVTQTPKHLITATGQRVTLRCSPRSGDLSVYWYQQSLDQGLQFLIQYYNGEERAKGNILERFSAQQFPDLHSELNLSSLELGDSALYFCASSVATYNNEQFFGPGTRLTVL.

This clone has only a few counts. J is TRBJ1-1 and V is TRBV6-1, with unresolved D. The CDR3 has 14 amino acids. Germline V gene sequence: CDR1 MNHNS, CDR2 SASEGT. V dropped 8 bases and J dropped 0 bases, with 13 bases sitting between them. The CDR3 nucleotides read TGTGCCAGCTTGGGCAACAACCTGAACACTGAAGCTTTCTTT. It yields the protein CASLGNNLNTEAFF.

The chain employs TRBV4-1 and TRBJ1-2; 9 bases are shared with TRBD1. With V trimmed by 1 base and J by 4 bases, 4 bases remained unmatched. The length of the CDR3 is 15 residues. Looked up from germline, CDR1 is MGHRA and CDR2 is YSYEKL. The CDR3 DNA sequence: TGCGCCAGCAGCCAAGGACAGGGGGTTGGCTATGGCTACACCTTC. Its protein product is CASSQGQGVGYGYTF.

The V gene is TRBV7-8, the J gene TRBJ2-1; D might be TRBD2 (6 bases). The CDR3 sequence is 16 residues long. The ends were cut back, 1 base at V and 2 bases at J, with 12 bases in the middle. The germline V gene encodes CDR1 SGHVS and CDR2 FQNEAQ. The CDR3 loop reads CASSLVSGGTYNEQFF. The CDR3 nucleotides read TGTGCCAGCAGCTTAGTTTCCGGGGGTACCTACAATGAGCAGTTCTTC.